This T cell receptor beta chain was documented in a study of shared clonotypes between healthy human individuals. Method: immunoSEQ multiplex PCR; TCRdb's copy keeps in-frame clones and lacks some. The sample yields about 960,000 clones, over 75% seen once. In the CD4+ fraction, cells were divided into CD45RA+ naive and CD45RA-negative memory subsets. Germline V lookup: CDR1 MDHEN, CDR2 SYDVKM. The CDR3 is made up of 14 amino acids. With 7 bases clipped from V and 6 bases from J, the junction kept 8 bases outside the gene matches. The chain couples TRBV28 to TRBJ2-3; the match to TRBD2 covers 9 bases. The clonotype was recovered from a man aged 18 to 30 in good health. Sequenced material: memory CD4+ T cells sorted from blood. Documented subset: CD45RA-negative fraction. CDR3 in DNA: TGTGCCAGCATCCGTAGCGGGGGAGCGGATACGCAGTATTTT. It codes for CASIRSGGADTQYF.